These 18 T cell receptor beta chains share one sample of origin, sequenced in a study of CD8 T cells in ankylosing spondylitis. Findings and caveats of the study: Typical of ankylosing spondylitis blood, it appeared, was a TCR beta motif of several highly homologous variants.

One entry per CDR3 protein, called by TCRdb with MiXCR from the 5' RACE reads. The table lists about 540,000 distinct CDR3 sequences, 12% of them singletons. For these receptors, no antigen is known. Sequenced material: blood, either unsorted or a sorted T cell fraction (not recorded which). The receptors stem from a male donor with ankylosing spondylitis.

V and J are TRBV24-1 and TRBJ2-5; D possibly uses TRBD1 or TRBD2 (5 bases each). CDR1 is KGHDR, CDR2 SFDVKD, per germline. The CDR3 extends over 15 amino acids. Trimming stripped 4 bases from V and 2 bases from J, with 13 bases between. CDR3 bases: TGTGCCACCAGTGAAGCCGGGACCGGGCAAGAGACCCAGTACTTC. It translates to CATSEAGTGQETQYF.

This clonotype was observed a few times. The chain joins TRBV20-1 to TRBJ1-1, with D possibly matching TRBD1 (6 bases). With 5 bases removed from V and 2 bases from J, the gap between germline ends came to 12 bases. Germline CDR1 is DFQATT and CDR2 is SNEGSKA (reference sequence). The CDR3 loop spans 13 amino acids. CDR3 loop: CSAGGTPNTEAFF. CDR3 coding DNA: TGCAGTGCTGGGGGGACACCTAACACTGAAGCTTTCTTT.

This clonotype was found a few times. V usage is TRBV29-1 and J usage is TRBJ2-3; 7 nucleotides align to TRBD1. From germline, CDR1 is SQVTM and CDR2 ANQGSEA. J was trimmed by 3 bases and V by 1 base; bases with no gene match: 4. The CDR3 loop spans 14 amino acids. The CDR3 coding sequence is TGCAGCGTTGAAGGTCAACAGGGGACAGATACGCAGTATTTT. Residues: CSVEGQQGTDTQYF.

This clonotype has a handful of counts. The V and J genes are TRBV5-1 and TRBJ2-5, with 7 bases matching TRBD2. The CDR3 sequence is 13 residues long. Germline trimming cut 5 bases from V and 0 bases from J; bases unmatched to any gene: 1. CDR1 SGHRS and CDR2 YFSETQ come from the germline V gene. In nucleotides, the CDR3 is TGCGCCAGCAGGGGGGGGGACCAAGAGACCCAGTACTTC. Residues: CASRGGDQETQYF.

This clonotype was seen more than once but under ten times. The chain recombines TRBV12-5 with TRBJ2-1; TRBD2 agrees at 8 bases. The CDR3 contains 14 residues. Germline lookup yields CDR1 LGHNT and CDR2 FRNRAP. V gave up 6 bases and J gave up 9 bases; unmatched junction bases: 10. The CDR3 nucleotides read TGTGCTAGTGGGTCTACTAGCGCGGGAGGTGAGCAGTTCTTC. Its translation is CASGSTSAGGEQFF. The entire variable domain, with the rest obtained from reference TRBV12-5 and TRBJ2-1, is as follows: DARVTQTPRHKVTEMGQEVTMRCQPILGHNTVFWYRQTMMQGLELLAYFRNRAPLDDSGMPKDRFSAEMPDATLATLKIQPSEPRDSAVYFCASGSTSAGGEQFFGPGTRLTVL.

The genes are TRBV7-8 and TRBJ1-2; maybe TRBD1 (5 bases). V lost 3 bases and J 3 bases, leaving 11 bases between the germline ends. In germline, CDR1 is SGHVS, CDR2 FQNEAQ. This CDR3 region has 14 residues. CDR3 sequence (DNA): TGTGCCAGCAGCTTTTCAGGGAGAGACTATGGCTACACCTTC. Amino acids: CASSFSGRDYGYTF.

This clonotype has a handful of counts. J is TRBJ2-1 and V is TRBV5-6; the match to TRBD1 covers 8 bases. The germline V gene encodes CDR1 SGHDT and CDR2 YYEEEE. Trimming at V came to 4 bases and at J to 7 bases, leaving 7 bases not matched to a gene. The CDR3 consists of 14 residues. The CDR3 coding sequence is TGTGCCAGCAGCCCTGGGACAGGTCTAAATGAGCAGTTCTTC. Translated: CASSPGTGLNEQFF.

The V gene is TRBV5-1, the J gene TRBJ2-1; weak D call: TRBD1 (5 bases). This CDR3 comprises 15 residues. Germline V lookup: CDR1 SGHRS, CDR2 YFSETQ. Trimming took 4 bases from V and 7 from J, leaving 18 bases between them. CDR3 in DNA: TGCGCCAGCAGCAATGGTGGGGCCGATGGGAATGAGCAGTTCTTC. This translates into CASSNGGADGNEQFF.

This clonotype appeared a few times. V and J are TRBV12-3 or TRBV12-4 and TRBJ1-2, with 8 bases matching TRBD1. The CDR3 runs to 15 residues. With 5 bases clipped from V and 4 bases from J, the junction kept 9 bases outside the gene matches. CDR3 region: CASSETGTGPYGYTF. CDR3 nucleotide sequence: TGTGCCAGCAGTGAGACCGGGACAGGTCCCTATGGCTACACCTTC.

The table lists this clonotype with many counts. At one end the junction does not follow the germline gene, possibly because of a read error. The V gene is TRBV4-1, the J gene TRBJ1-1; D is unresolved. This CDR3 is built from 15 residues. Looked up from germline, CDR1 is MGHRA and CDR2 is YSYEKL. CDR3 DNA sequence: TGCGCCAGCAGCCAAGAATTAGGGAGGAACGCTGAAGCTTTCTTT. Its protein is CASSQELGRNAEAFF.

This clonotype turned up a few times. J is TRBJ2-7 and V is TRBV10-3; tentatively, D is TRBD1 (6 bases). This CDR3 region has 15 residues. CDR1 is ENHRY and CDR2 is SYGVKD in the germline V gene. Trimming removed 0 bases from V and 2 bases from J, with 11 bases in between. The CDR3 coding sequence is TGTGCCATCAGTGAGTCGAACAGGGTAGCCTACGAGCAGTACGTC. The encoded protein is CAISESNRVAYEQYV.

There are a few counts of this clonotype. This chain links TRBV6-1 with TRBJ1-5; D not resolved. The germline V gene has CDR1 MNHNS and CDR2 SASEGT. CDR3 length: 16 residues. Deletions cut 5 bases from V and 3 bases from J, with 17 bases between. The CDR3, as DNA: TGTGCCAGCAGTCCGCGACCCGGTCAGCTCAATCAGCCCCAGCATTTT. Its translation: CASSPRPGQLNQPQHF.

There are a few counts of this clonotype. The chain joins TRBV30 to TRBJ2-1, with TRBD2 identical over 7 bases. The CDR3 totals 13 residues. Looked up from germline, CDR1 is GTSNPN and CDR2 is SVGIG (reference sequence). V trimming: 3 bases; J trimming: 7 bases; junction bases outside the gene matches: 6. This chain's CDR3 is CAWRRAGTNEQFF. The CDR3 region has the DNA TGTGCCTGGAGAAGAGCGGGGACGAATGAGCAGTTCTTC.

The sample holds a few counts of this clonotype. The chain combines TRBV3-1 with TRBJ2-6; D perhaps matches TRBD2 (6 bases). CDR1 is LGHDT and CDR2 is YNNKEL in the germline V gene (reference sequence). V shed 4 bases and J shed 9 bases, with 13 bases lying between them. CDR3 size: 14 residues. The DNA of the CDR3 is TGTGCCAGCAGCCCCCAGGCGGGGCTCAACGTCCTGACTTTC. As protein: CASSPQAGLNVLTF.

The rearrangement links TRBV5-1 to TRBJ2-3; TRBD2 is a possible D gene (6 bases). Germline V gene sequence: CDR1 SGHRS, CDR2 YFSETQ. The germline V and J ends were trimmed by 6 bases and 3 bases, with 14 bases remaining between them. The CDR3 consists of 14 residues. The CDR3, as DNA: TGCGCCAGCAAGTGGGGGGTGACTACAGATACGCAGTATTTT. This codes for CASKWGVTTDTQYF. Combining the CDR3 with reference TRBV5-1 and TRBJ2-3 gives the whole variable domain KAGVTQTPRYLIKTRGQQVTLSCSPISGHRSVSWYQQTPGQGLQFLFEYFSETQRNKGNFPGRFSGRQFSNSRSEMNVSTLELGDSALYLCASKWGVTTDTQYFGPGTRLTVL.

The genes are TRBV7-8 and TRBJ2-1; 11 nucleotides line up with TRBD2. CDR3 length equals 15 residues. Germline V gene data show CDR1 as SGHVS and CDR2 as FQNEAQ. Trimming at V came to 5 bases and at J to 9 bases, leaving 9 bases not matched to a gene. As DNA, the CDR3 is TGTGCCAGCAGCATACTAGCGGGAGCAGAATGTGAGCAGTTCTTC. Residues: CASSILAGAECEQFF.

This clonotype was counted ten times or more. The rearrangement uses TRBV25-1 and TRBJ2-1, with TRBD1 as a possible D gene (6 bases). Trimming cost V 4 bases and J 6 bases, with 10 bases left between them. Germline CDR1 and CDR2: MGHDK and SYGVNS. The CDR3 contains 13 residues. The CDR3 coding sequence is TGTGCCAGCAGTGGACAGGTTTTCAATGAGCAGTTCTTC. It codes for CASSGQVFNEQFF.

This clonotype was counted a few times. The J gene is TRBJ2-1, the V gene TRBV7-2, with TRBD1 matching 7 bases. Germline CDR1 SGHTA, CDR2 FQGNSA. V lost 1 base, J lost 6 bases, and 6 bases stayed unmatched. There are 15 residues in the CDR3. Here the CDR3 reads CASSLVGGAGNEQFF. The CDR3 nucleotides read TGTGCCAGCAGCTTAGTAGGGGGCGCGGGCAATGAGCAGTTCTTC.